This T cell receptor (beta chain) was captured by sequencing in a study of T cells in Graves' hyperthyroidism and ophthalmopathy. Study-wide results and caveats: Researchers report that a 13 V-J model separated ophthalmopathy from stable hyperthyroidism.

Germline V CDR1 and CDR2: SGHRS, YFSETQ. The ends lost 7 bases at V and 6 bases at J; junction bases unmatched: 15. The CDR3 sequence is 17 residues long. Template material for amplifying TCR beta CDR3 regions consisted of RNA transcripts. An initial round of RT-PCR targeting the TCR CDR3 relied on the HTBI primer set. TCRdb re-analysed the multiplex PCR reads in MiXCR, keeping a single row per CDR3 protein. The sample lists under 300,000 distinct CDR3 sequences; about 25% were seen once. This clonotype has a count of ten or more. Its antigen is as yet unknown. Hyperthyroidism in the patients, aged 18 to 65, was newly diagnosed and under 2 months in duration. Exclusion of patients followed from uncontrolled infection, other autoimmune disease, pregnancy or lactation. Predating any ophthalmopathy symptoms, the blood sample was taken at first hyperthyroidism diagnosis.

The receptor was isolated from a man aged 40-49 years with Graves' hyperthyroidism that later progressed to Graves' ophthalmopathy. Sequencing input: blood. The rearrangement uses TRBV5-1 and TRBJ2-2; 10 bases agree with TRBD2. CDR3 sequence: CASHDPWASGRSGELFF. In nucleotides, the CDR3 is TGCGCCAGCCACGACCCTTGGGCTAGCGGGAGATCCGGGGAGCTGTTTTTT.